A single sample is the source of the 18 T cell receptor beta chains below, sequenced in a study of OX40 agonist ivuxolimab in advanced cancers. The data were produced by immunoSEQ multiplex PCR, yet TCRdb's version contains in-frame clones alone and is incomplete. Among 45,000 to 65,000 clones listed, around 90% were seen once. Sample: CD4+ or CD8+ T cells sorted from blood, taken in a trial of the OX40 agonist ivuxolimab. These receptor sequences come from an adult with an advanced solid tumor such as melanoma, head and neck, liver or kidney cancer.

V is TRBV2 and J is TRBJ2-1, with D possibly being TRBD1 (6 bases). This CDR3 contains 18 residues. V gave up 5 bases and J gave up 5 bases, with 25 bases separating them. Germline-derived CDR1 and CDR2 are SNHLY and FYNNEI. CDR3 DNA: TGTGCCAGCAGTCTCCCAGGGACAAGGAGAGTAGGGGACAATGAGCAGTTCTTC. As protein: CASSLPGTRRVGDNEQFF. The complete variable domain, with remaining parts taken from reference TRBV2 and TRBJ2-1, reads EPEVTQTPSHQVTQMGQEVILRCVPISNHLYFYWYRQILGQKVEFLVSFYNNEISEKSEIFDDQFSVERPDGSNFTLKIRSTKLEDSAMYFCASSLPGTRRVGDNEQFFGPGTRLTVL.

The CDR3 DNA sequence: TGTGCCAGCTCAGCGGGTGACAGGGGGCTCACAGATACGCAGTATTTT. It specifies CASSAGDRGLTDTQYF. This chain links TRBV18 with TRBJ2-3; the match to TRBD1 covers 10 bases. This CDR3 is 16 amino acids long. V trimming: 5 bases; J trimming: 2 bases; junction bases outside the gene matches: 7. CDR1 and CDR2 from the germline V gene are KGHSH and LQKENI.

Points on this clone: The junction and the germline gene differ at one end; a read error may be behind it. The chain has TRBV15 and TRBJ1-2; D may be TRBD1 (5 bases). The CDR3 totals 14 residues. Germline values: CDR1 LNHNV, CDR2 YYDKDF (reference sequence). The CDR3 coding sequence is TGTGCCACCAGAAGAGAACGGGGCTCTGAGGGCTACACCTTC. Its translation is CATRRERGSEGYTF.

CDR3: CALHSLDTNTEAFF. The DNA of the CDR3 is TGTGCCCTCCACTCCCTGGACACAAACACTGAAGCTTTCTTT. The chain has TRBV5-4 and TRBJ1-1, with D perhaps TRBD1 (5 bases). This CDR3 is built from 14 residues. Trimming pared 10 bases from V and 2 bases from J, leaving 18 bases between. Germline lookup yields CDR1 SGHNT and CDR2 YYREEE (reference sequence).

This clone came up once. The chain is built from TRBV7-3 and TRBJ2-7, with unresolved D. This CDR3 is built from 12 residues. Between the trimmed V and J ends, which lost 1 base and 3 bases, there was a span of 4 bases. Germline-derived CDR1 and CDR2 are SGHTA and FQGTGA. CDR3 sequence: CASSLNGYEQYF. Here the CDR3 DNA reads TGTGCCAGCAGCTTAAATGGCTACGAGCAGTACTTC.

The chain is built from TRBV27 and TRBJ1-2; D unclear. V was cut by 0 bases and J by 7 bases, with 15 bases left in between. This CDR3 has 15 residues. CDR1 MNHEY and CDR2 SMNVEV come from the germline V gene (reference sequence). As DNA, the CDR3 is TGTGCCAGCAGTTTATCGATGGGGTCGGTATCTGGCTACACCTTC. Protein sequence: CASSLSMGSVSGYTF.

In this sample, this clone turned up a few times. V and J are TRBV19 and TRBJ2-2; D possibly corresponds to TRBD2 (5 bases). The CDR3 spans 12 residues. Germline V lookup: CDR1 LNHDA, CDR2 SQIVND (reference sequence). V was shortened by 6 bases and J by 6 bases, with 8 bases between the two germline ends. Here the CDR3 reads CASREESGELFF. In DNA form, the CDR3 reads TGTGCCAGTAGGGAGGAATCCGGGGAGCTGTTTTTT.

V and J are TRBV4-3 and TRBJ2-2; TRBD2 is a possible D gene (6 bases). Trimming left V 1 base short and J 0 bases short, with 6 bases between. This CDR3 is built from 15 residues. CDR1 is LGHNA, CDR2 YSLEER, per germline. The CDR3 is CASSQAGANTGELFF. CDR3 DNA: TGCGCCAGCAGCCAAGCGGGAGCGAACACCGGGGAGCTGTTTTTT.

V gene TRBV28 combines with J gene TRBJ2-7; TRBD1 matches 7 bases. In germline, CDR1 is MDHEN, CDR2 SYDVKM. With 4 bases clipped from V and 3 bases from J, the junction kept 6 bases outside the gene matches. The CDR3 loop spans 14 amino acids. CDR3 coding DNA: TGTGCCAGCAGTTCCACCGGGACAGACTACGAGCAGTACTTC. It yields the protein CASSSTGTDYEQYF.

The chain uses TRBV6-5 and TRBJ2-3; D gene ambiguous. V lost 4 bases to trimming and J lost 0 bases, with 8 bases between them. Germline V gene sequence: CDR1 MNHEY, CDR2 SVGAGI. The CDR3 has 14 amino acids. DNA of the CDR3: TGTGCCAGCAGTTTTGACACTAGCACAGATACGCAGTATTTT. It codes for CASSFDTSTDTQYF.

The rearrangement uses TRBV28 and TRBJ2-7, with 13 bases fitting TRBD2. J lost 5 bases, V lost 5 bases, and 6 bases had no gene match. This CDR3 has 15 amino acids. Germline V gene lookup returns CDR1 MDHEN and CDR2 SYDVKM. DNA of the CDR3: TGTGCCAGCAGTCCGCGGACTAGCGGGAGCCACGAGCAGTACTTC. It codes for CASSPRTSGSHEQYF. The whole variable domain, remainder taken from reference TRBV28 and TRBJ2-7, is DVKVTQSSRYLVKRTGEKVFLECVQDMDHENMFWYRQDPGLGLRLIYFSYDVKMKEKGDIPEGYSVSREKKERFSLILESASTNQTSMYLCASSPRTSGSHEQYFGPGTRLTVT.

This chain joins TRBV7-9 and TRBJ1-2; TRBD1 agrees at 7 bases. Germline values: CDR1 SEHNR, CDR2 FQNEAQ (reference sequence). Trimming removed 6 bases from V and 6 bases from J; junction bases left unmatched: 4. The CDR3 loop spans 12 amino acids. The CDR3 nucleotides read TGTGCCAGCAGATCAGGGACAGATGGCTACACCTTC. Its protein product is CASRSGTDGYTF.

This chain joins TRBV14 and TRBJ2-1; TRBD1 agrees at 8 bases. The CDR3 consists of 15 residues. V lost 1 base, J lost 5 bases, and 4 bases stayed unmatched. Germline V CDR1 and CDR2: SGHDN, FVKESK. CDR3 bases: TGTGCCAGCAGCCAAGGACAGGGGTGGAACAATGAGCAGTTCTTC. Amino acid sequence: CASSQGQGWNNEQFF.

The chain is built from TRBV25-1 and TRBJ1-2, with D unclear. Between the trimmed V and J ends, which lost 5 bases and 3 bases, there was a span of 16 bases. CDR1 MGHDK and CDR2 SYGVNS come from the germline V gene. The CDR3 totals 15 residues. The CDR3 loop reads CASSQAGSSYYGYTF. The CDR3 coding sequence is TGTGCCAGCAGTCAGGCAGGCTCTTCCTACTATGGCTACACCTTC.

Within the sample, this clone is medium-sized. This chain uses TRBV7-8 with TRBJ1-5; D unclear. Deletions cut 5 bases from V and 8 bases from J, with 16 bases between. Germline values: CDR1 SGHVS, CDR2 FQNEAQ. The CDR3 is 14 residues long. The CDR3 is CASSDEGYREPQHF. The CDR3 DNA reads as TGTGCCAGCAGCGACGAGGGCTACCGAGAGCCCCAGCATTTT.

The V call is TRBV16, the J call TRBJ1-1; the match to TRBD1 covers 11 bases. This CDR3 contains 14 residues. The V gene's germline CDR1 is KGHSY and CDR2 FQNENV. J was trimmed by 4 bases and V by 2 bases; bases with no gene match: 0. The CDR3 loop is CASSQGTGGTEAFF. CDR3 bases: TGTGCCAGCAGCCAAGGGACAGGGGGCACTGAAGCTTTCTTT.

The chain carries TRBV13 and TRBJ2-3, with D hard to call. V lost 4 bases to trimming and J lost 4 bases, with 6 bases between them. Germline values: CDR1 PRHDT, CDR2 FYEKMQ (reference sequence). This CDR3 contains 12 residues. The CDR3 is CASSSGSDTQYF. The CDR3 nucleotides read TGTGCCAGCAGCTCCGGGTCAGATACGCAGTATTTT.

The sample holds one count of this clone. The chain employs TRBV28 and TRBJ2-5; no clear D gene. This CDR3 is built from 14 residues. Germline CDR1 and CDR2: MDHEN and SYDVKM. Deletions cut 5 bases from V and 0 bases from J, with 10 bases between. The CDR3: CASSKNGYQETQYF. As DNA, the CDR3 is TGTGCCAGCAGTAAGAACGGATACCAAGAGACCCAGTACTTC. Complete variable domain (other parts from reference TRBV28 and TRBJ2-5): DVKVTQSSRYLVKRTGEKVFLECVQDMDHENMFWYRQDPGLGLRLIYFSYDVKMKEKGDIPEGYSVSREKKERFSLILESASTNQTSMYLCASSKNGYQETQYFGPGTRLLVL.